The 22 T cell receptor beta chains below were found in one sample sequenced in a study of T cells in localized non-small cell lung cancer (dated by TCRdb to 2018 to 2021). Library preparation was by the immunoSEQ multiplex PCR assay. TCRdb carries this immuneACCESS record with in-frame sequences only. Its versions omit some clonotypes, under half of them owing to an unresolved V gene in the studies checked, with the rest unexplained. The sample records some 52,000 clones, around three quarters of which are singletons. The ten most abundant clones make up around 4% of the sample. The input for sequencing was PBMCs, taken before any cancer treatment. The receptors come from a woman aged 35 to 75 with stage II lung adenocarcinoma.

The chain is built from TRBV6-5 and TRBJ1-3; D may be TRBD1 (5 bases). V was shortened by 4 bases and J by 1 base, with 14 bases between the two germline ends. Germline V gene sequence: CDR1 MNHEY, CDR2 SVGAGI. This CDR3 region has 16 residues. Here the CDR3 DNA reads TGTGCCAGCAGTTCTTCAGGGCCGCTTTCTGGAAACACCATATATTTT. Encoded protein: CASSSSGPLSGNTIYF.

This chain connects TRBV5-1 to TRBJ1-1; D might be TRBD1 (5 bases). CDR3 size: 16 residues. In germline, CDR1 is SGHRS, CDR2 YFSETQ. V was trimmed by 0 bases and J by 0 bases, leaving 12 bases between them. The CDR3 reads CASSLGGRPLNTEAFF. DNA for the CDR3: TGCGCCAGCAGCTTGGGGGGGAGGCCCCTGAACACTGAAGCTTTCTTT.

The chain combines TRBV27 with TRBJ1-5; tentative D call: TRBD1 (5 bases). V was shortened by 8 bases and J by 2 bases, with 16 bases between the two germline ends. The CDR3 runs 15 residues. Germline V gene data show CDR1 as MNHEY and CDR2 as SMNVEV (reference sequence). This CDR3 is CASGTQGIGNQPQHF. DNA for the CDR3: TGTGCCAGCGGCACGCAGGGAATTGGCAATCAGCCCCAGCATTTT.

V is TRBV2 and J is TRBJ1-4, with 9 bases lining up with TRBD1. Looked up from germline, CDR1 is SNHLY and CDR2 is FYNNEI. The CDR3 totals 14 residues. Unmatched junction bases numbered 4, after V lost 3 bases and J lost 8 bases. The CDR3 DNA reads as TGTGCCAGCAGTGATCTGGACAGGGGCGAAAAACTGTTTTTT. Amino acids: CASSDLDRGEKLFF.

V gene TRBV25-1 combines with J gene TRBJ1-2, with D uncertain. This CDR3 region has 16 residues. Germline V lookup: CDR1 MGHDK, CDR2 SYGVNS. Trimming took 4 bases from V and 1 from J, leaving 16 bases between them. The CDR3 is CASSASYITRNYGYTF. DNA of the CDR3: TGTGCCAGCAGTGCCTCCTACATTACTCGTAACTATGGCTACACCTTC.

The chain recombines TRBV10-1 with TRBJ1-1, with 7 bases matching TRBD1. The CDR3 spans 13 residues. J was trimmed by 5 bases and V by 6 bases; bases with no gene match: 6. The germline V gene has CDR1 WNHNN and CDR2 SYGVQD (reference sequence). The CDR3 sequence is CASRREQGTEAFF. The DNA for the CDR3 is TGCGCCAGCAGGAGGGAACAGGGGACTGAAGCTTTCTTT.

The chain is built from TRBV20-1 and TRBJ1-2; D remains ambiguous. The V end was cut by 3 bases, the J end by 8 bases, with 10 bases between. The V gene's germline CDR1 is DFQATT and CDR2 SNEGSKA (reference sequence). The CDR3 is 11 residues long. As DNA, the CDR3 is TGCAGTGCTAGGGGGTCGGACGGCTACACCTTC. Its protein product is CSARGSDGYTF.

The chain recombines TRBV6-5 with TRBJ2-2; D is undetermined. V lost 5 bases, J lost 8 bases, and 9 bases lay in between. Germline values: CDR1 MNHEY, CDR2 SVGAGI. The CDR3 has 12 residues. The CDR3, as DNA: TGTGCCAGCAGTCCCTTAACGGGGGAGCTGTTTTTT. It is translated as CASSPLTGELFF.

This clone was detected only a few times. The chain joins TRBV7-2 to TRBJ1-1; 9 bases agree with TRBD1. Germline assignment: CDR1 SGHTA and CDR2 FQGNSA. V trimming: 7 bases; J trimming: 5 bases; junction bases outside the gene matches: 8. This CDR3 comprises 14 residues. CDR3 amino acids: CASTYRDRDTEAFF. Here the CDR3 DNA reads TGTGCCAGCACCTACCGGGACAGGGATACTGAAGCTTTCTTT. The entire variable domain, with the rest obtained from reference TRBV7-2 and TRBJ1-1, is as follows: GAGVSQSPSNKVTEKGKDVELRCDPISGHTALYWYRQSLGQGLEFLIYFQGNSAPDKSGLPSDRFSAERTGGSVSTLTIQRTQQEDSAVYLCASTYRDRDTEAFFGQGTRLTVV.

The rearrangement uses TRBV6-5 and TRBJ2-3, with 9 bases aligning to TRBD1. CDR3 length: 15 residues. Per germline, CDR1 MNHEY and CDR2 SVGAGI. J was trimmed by 3 bases and V by 8 bases; bases with no gene match: 9. CDR3 amino acids: CASVPDRGRTDTQYF. The CDR3 coding sequence is TGTGCCAGCGTTCCGGACAGGGGTCGAACAGATACGCAGTATTTT.

This clone was seen more than once but under ten times. The rearrangement joins TRBV10-3 to TRBJ1-4; D is perhaps TRBD1 (5 bases). Germline values: CDR1 ENHRY, CDR2 SYGVKD. The CDR3 is 13 amino acids. Between the trimmed V and J ends, which lost 6 bases and 8 bases, there was a span of 13 bases. The CDR3 DNA reads as TGTGCCATCAGGGGCAGGGAGGGCGAAAAACTGTTTTTT. Its translation is CAIRGREGEKLFF.

The chain combines TRBV6-1 with TRBJ2-7; D is unresolved. V lost 4 bases, J lost 1 base, and 20 bases lay in between. Germline values: CDR1 MNHNS, CDR2 SASEGT. CDR3 length: 17 amino acids. The CDR3 sequence is CASSVSPSGYWSYEQYF. The CDR3 DNA reads TGTGCCAGCAGTGTGTCCCCATCTGGTTATTGGTCCTACGAGCAGTACTTC.

The rearrangement links TRBV5-1 to TRBJ1-1; no clear D. The CDR3 consists of 15 residues. Per the germline V gene, CDR1 is SGHRS and CDR2 is YFSETQ. Trimming stripped 0 bases from V and 1 base from J, with 10 bases between. The CDR3 loop reads CASSLAGHPNTEAFF. CDR3 bases: TGCGCCAGCAGCTTGGCCGGGCACCCGAACACTGAAGCTTTCTTT.

Notes on this clone: This same CDR3 is encoded by further DNA sequences in the sample. The chain is built from TRBV15 and TRBJ1-5; 7 positions match TRBD1. Germline trimming cut 0 bases from V and 4 bases from J; bases unmatched to any gene: 9. The CDR3 extends over 17 amino acids. CDR1 is LNHNV and CDR2 is YYDKDF in the germline V gene (reference sequence). CDR3: CATSRDPRDRSNQPQHF. Written as DNA, the CDR3 is TGTGCCACCAGCAGAGATCCCCGGGACAGAAGTAATCAGCCCCAGCATTTT.

The chain has TRBV5-4 and TRBJ2-1; the match to TRBD1 covers 7 bases. Germline V CDR1 and CDR2: SGHNT, YYREEE (reference sequence). Germline trimming cut 1 base from V and 7 bases from J; bases unmatched to any gene: 5. The CDR3 contains 14 residues. The DNA of the CDR3 is TGTGCCAGCAGCTTGCAACAGGGGATGAATGAGCAGTTCTTC. Its translation: CASSLQQGMNEQFF.

The V gene is TRBV9, the J gene TRBJ1-1; weak D call: TRBD1 (5 bases). CDR1 is SGDLS and CDR2 is YYNGEE in the germline V gene. This CDR3 comprises 14 residues. V lost 6 bases, J lost 1 base, and 13 bases lay in between. CDR3 DNA sequence: TGTGCCAGCAACCGAGACAGTGCGAACACTGAAGCTTTCTTT. As protein: CASNRDSANTEAFF.

This clone has only a few counts. The chain combines TRBV5-6 with TRBJ2-2, with D hard to call. The germline V gene has CDR1 SGHDT and CDR2 YYEEEE. This CDR3 is 16 amino acids long. V shed 1 base and J shed 1 base, with 11 bases lying between them. This CDR3 is CASSLNQDLNTGELFF. DNA of the CDR3: TGTGCCAGCAGCTTGAACCAGGATCTGAACACCGGGGAGCTGTTTTTT.

The chain recombines TRBV5-8 with TRBJ1-5; a possible D gene is TRBD1 (6 bases). Germline V CDR1 and CDR2: SGHTS, YDEGEE. V lost 1 base and J 7 bases, leaving 9 bases between the germline ends. This CDR3 region has 13 residues. CDR3 sequence: CASSLSGGQPQHF. The CDR3, as DNA: TGTGCCAGCAGCTTGTCCGGGGGCCAGCCCCAGCATTTT.

The rearrangement joins TRBV14 to TRBJ2-7; D is unclear. CDR3 length: 14 residues. Between the trimmed V and J ends, which lost 1 base and 1 base, there was a span of 8 bases. Germline CDR1 and CDR2: SGHDN and FVKESK. The CDR3 sequence: CASSQGLVSYEQYF. The CDR3 nucleotides read TGTGCCAGCAGCCAAGGGCTAGTATCCTACGAGCAGTACTTC.

This sequence joins TRBV7-9 and TRBJ1-1; 9 bases are a match to TRBD1. The CDR3 extends over 16 amino acids. The germline V gene has CDR1 SEHNR and CDR2 FQNEAQ (reference sequence). V was pared by 5 bases and J by 1 base, with 8 bases of the junction left unmatched. The CDR3 bases are TGTGCCAGCAGCGCCGGACAGGGGTTGGGGAACACTGAAGCTTTCTTT. Its translation: CASSAGQGLGNTEAFF.

The V gene is TRBV19, the J gene TRBJ1-3, with 7 bases lining up with TRBD1. The V and J ends lost 6 bases and 0 bases, in that order; junction bases with no gene match: 11. Germline values: CDR1 LNHDA, CDR2 SQIVND (reference sequence). The length of the CDR3 is 17 residues. The CDR3 region has the DNA TGTGCCAGTAGGAGAAGAACAGGGGAAAGCTCTGGAAACACCATATATTTT. It translates to CASRRRTGESSGNTIYF.

V usage is TRBV6-6 and J usage is TRBJ2-7; D may be TRBD2 (7 bases). Trimming removed 5 bases at V and 3 bases at J, with 20 bases between. Per germline, CDR1 MNHNY and CDR2 SVGAGI (reference sequence). The CDR3 consists of 16 residues. CDR3 loop: CASSGNGGGSLYEQYF. The CDR3 nucleotides read TGTGCCAGCAGTGGCAATGGGGGGGGCTCGCTCTACGAGCAGTACTTC.